The clone carrying this T cell receptor (beta chain) was recorded many times. This specimen comes from a study of Graves' ophthalmopathy and Graves' hyperthyroidism. Trimming took off 6 bases at V and 1 base at J, with 22 bases between the two ends. This CDR3 comprises 19 residues. Per the germline V gene, CDR1 is MNHEY and CDR2 is SVGEGT. Clinical symptoms, serum thyroxine, TRAb, thyroid ultrasound and orbital computed tomography determined diagnosis. RNA transcripts yielded amplified TCR beta CDR3 regions. RT-PCR in the first round used HTBI primers; a second-round multiplex PCR followed. TCRdb re-analysed the multiplex PCR reads in MiXCR, keeping a single row per CDR3 protein. The table records 350,000 to 400,000 distinct CDR3 sequences, approximately 15% of them present only once.

The chain carries TRBV6-2 or TRBV6-3 and TRBJ1-6; D possibly corresponds to TRBD1 (6 bases). Material for sequencing was peripheral blood. This receptor was taken from a woman under 30 with stable Graves' hyperthyroidism. The CDR3 region has the DNA TGTGCCAGCAGCGAAATAACAACAGGGATCGGGTCCTATAATTCACCCCTCCACTTT. It translates to CASSEITTGIGSYNSPLHF.